One and the same sample provided the 30 T cell receptor beta chains below, sequenced in a study of blood T cell repertoires in COVID-19. Here immunoSEQ multiplex PCR was the method, and the copy in TCRdb shows in-frame clones only, minus some. The table includes roughly 250,000 clones, around 88% detected once. Material for sequencing was PBMCs or T cells enriched from blood (not recorded which). The source of these receptors is a woman between 40 and 55 years old with acute COVID-19.

The DNA for the CDR3 is TGCGCCAGCAGGGTAGCGGGGTCCTACGAGCAGTACTTC. Encoded protein: CASRVAGSYEQYF. The chain combines TRBV10-2 with TRBJ2-7, with 8 bases that match TRBD2. Germline CDR1 is WSHSY and CDR2 is SAAADI. CDR3 size: 13 residues. J lost 1 base, V lost 6 bases, and 2 bases had no gene match.

The chain has TRBV7-9 and TRBJ1-4; 7 bases agree with TRBD1. CDR1 is SEHNR and CDR2 is FQNEAQ in the germline V gene (reference sequence). V lost 5 bases and J lost 8; bases outside the gene matches: 11. This CDR3 has 15 residues. The DNA of the CDR3 is TGTGCCAGCAGCCCCCCCTCGAGGGGGCGGGAAAAACTGTTTTTT. Translating it yields CASSPPSRGREKLFF.

The chain recombines TRBV6-4 with TRBJ2-4; D is undetermined. Trimming took off 0 bases at V and 0 bases at J, with 12 bases between the two ends. The germline V gene encodes CDR1 MRHNA and CDR2 SNTAGT. The CDR3 has 17 amino acids. Written as DNA, the CDR3 is TGTGCCAGCAGTGACTCGATTTTACAGCTAGCCAAAAACATTCAGTACTTC. It yields the protein CASSDSILQLAKNIQYF.

This chain joins TRBV9 and TRBJ2-3; 7 nucleotides align to TRBD2. CDR1 and CDR2 from the germline V gene are SGDLS and YYNGEE. V was clipped by 3 bases and J by 4 bases; unmatched bases: 5. This CDR3 has 14 amino acids. The CDR3 protein is CASSGRLAADTQYF. CDR3 nucleotides: TGTGCCAGCAGCGGCCGACTAGCAGCAGATACGCAGTATTTT.

The CDR3 reads CASSLGSSGRDEQYF. CDR3 nucleotide sequence: TGTGCCAGCAGTTTAGGATCGAGCGGGAGGGACGAGCAGTACTTC. The chain links TRBV27 to TRBJ2-7, with 10 nucleotides matching TRBD2. This CDR3 spans 15 amino acids. The germline CDR1 and CDR2 sequences are MNHEY and SMNVEV (reference sequence). Losses at the gene ends were 2 bases for V and 5 bases for J; bases not matched to a gene: 6.

The rearrangement uses TRBV23-1 and TRBJ2-7; no firm D call. TRBV23-1 is filed as an ORF, its function uncertain. This CDR3 has 12 residues. The ends were cut back, 1 base at V and 4 bases at J, with 5 bases in the middle. DNA for the CDR3: TGCGCCAGCAGTCAATTCAGGTACGAGCAGTACGTC. Its protein is CASSQFRYEQYV.

The chain is built from TRBV7-2 and TRBJ2-7; the D gene is possibly TRBD2 (6 bases). This CDR3 comprises 15 residues. Per germline, CDR1 SGHTA and CDR2 FQGNSA. The V and J ends lost 1 base and 2 bases respectively, with 12 bases between them. The CDR3 DNA follows: TGTGCCAGCAGCTTAGAAGGGACTTTAGCCTACGAGCAGTACGTC. Protein sequence: CASSLEGTLAYEQYV.

V usage is TRBV2 and J usage is TRBJ2-4, with 8 bases that match TRBD2. V trimming: 2 bases; J trimming: 7 bases; junction bases outside the gene matches: 7. From germline, CDR1 is SNHLY and CDR2 FYNNEI. CDR3 length: 15 amino acids. The CDR3 sequence is CASSEFGLAGNIQYF. The CDR3 DNA reads TGTGCCAGCAGTGAATTTGGCCTAGCGGGTAACATTCAGTACTTC.

The chain is built from TRBV11-3 and TRBJ2-1; D gene uncertain. CDR1 is SGHNT, CDR2 YENEEA, per germline. Trimming pared 2 bases from V and 0 bases from J, leaving 11 bases between. The CDR3 consists of 16 residues. The CDR3 reads CASSLIAWSSYNEQFF. CDR3 bases: TGTGCCAGCAGCTTAATAGCCTGGAGCTCCTACAATGAGCAGTTCTTC.

The genes are TRBV30 and TRBJ2-1, with 11 nucleotides matching TRBD2. The CDR3 length is 18 residues. V lost 4 bases, J lost 0 bases, and 11 bases stayed unmatched. Germline CDR1 and CDR2: GTSNPN and SVGIG (reference sequence). Written as DNA, the CDR3 is TGTGCCTGGAATAAGGCTAGCGGGAGGTGGAGCTCCTACAATGAGCAGTTCTTC. Amino acids: CAWNKASGRWSSYNEQFF.

The chain recombines TRBV5-1 with TRBJ1-3, with unresolved D. CDR1 SGHRS and CDR2 YFSETQ come from the germline V gene. With 2 bases removed from V and 0 bases from J, the gap between germline ends came to 9 bases. The CDR3 sequence is 15 residues long. The CDR3 sequence is CASSFDGSSGNTIYF. DNA of the CDR3: TGCGCCAGCAGCTTCGACGGGAGCTCTGGAAACACCATATATTTT.

V usage is TRBV28 and J usage is TRBJ1-4; tentatively, D is TRBD1 (6 bases). Trimming stripped 1 base from V and 0 bases from J, with 30 bases between. From germline, CDR1 is MDHEN and CDR2 SYDVKM. CDR3 size: 23 residues. CDR3 bases: TGTGCCAGCAGTTTATCGCCCTACCGGGCAGCCATCACAGGGAGACCAACTAATGAAAAACTGTTTTTT. It codes for CASSLSPYRAAITGRPTNEKLFF.

The CDR3 sequence is CASSRPDRHNEKLFF. CDR3 coding DNA: TGTGCCAGCAGCCGACCGGACAGGCATAATGAAAAACTGTTTTTT. The V gene is TRBV6-2 or TRBV6-3, the J gene TRBJ1-4; 7 nucleotides align to TRBD1. Looked up from germline, CDR1 is MNHEY and CDR2 is SVGEGT. This CDR3 comprises 15 residues. The V and J ends lost 6 bases and 4 bases, in that order; junction bases with no gene match: 8.

The chain carries TRBV5-6 and TRBJ1-1, with 8 bases that match TRBD1. V was pared by 2 bases and J by 1 base, with 10 bases of the junction left unmatched. The CDR3 runs to 17 residues. Germline CDR1 SGHDT, CDR2 YYEEEE. The CDR3 coding sequence is TGTGCCAGCAGCTTAGGCCCAGGGGGCGACCAGAACACTGAAGCTTTCTTT. This codes for CASSLGPGGDQNTEAFF.

The rearrangement links TRBV18 to TRBJ2-7, with 9 nucleotides matching TRBD1. Germline CDR1 reads KGHSH; CDR2 reads LQKENI. The CDR3 has 16 amino acids. V shed 1 base, J shed 10 bases, and the junction held 14 bases outside the gene matches. The CDR3 is CASSPLQDRGIGSQYF. DNA for the CDR3: TGTGCCAGCTCACCACTCCAGGACAGGGGAATTGGTAGTCAGTACTTC.

The chain uses TRBV6-2 or TRBV6-3 and TRBJ2-1; D unclear. Trimming cost V 2 bases and J 6 bases, with 8 bases left between them. The CDR3 extends over 13 amino acids. Germline V gene lookup returns CDR1 MNHEY and CDR2 SVGEGT. The CDR3, as DNA: TGTGCCAGCAGTTACATCTCTACCAATGAGCAGTTCTTC. This translates into CASSYISTNEQFF.

This chain links TRBV29-1 with TRBJ1-2, with D perhaps matching TRBD1 (5 bases). V lost 3 bases and J 0 bases, leaving 14 bases between the germline ends. Germline V lookup: CDR1 SQVTM, CDR2 ANQGSEA. This CDR3 is 15 amino acids long. CDR3 in DNA: TGCAGCGTTGATTATTGGGGCGGAACTAACTATGGCTACACCTTC. Translated, it gives CSVDYWGGTNYGYTF.

The rearrangement joins TRBV9 to TRBJ1-2; 8 bases are a match to TRBD1. Germline V gene data show CDR1 as SGDLS and CDR2 as YYNGEE. This CDR3 spans 16 amino acids. Germline trimming cut 2 bases from V and 8 bases from J; bases unmatched to any gene: 14. The chain's CDR3 is CASSVNSLQGARGYTF. CDR3 bases: TGTGCCAGCAGCGTTAACTCGCTCCAGGGGGCGAGGGGCTACACCTTC. Based on the CDR3 plus reference TRBV9 and TRBJ1-2, the full variable domain is DSGVTQTPKHLITATGQRVTLRCSPRSGDLSVYWYQQSLDQGLQFLIQYYNGEERAKGNILERFSAQQFPDLHSELNLSSLELGDSALYFCASSVNSLQGARGYTFGSGTRLTVV.

Concerning this clone: The identical CDR3 is also encoded by other nucleotide sequences in the sample. The chain joins TRBV5-1 to TRBJ2-3, with D possibly matching TRBD2 (6 bases). The CDR3 length is 14 residues. The germline CDR1 and CDR2 sequences are SGHRS and YFSETQ. Trimming stripped 0 bases from V and 3 bases from J, with 8 bases between. The CDR3, as DNA: TGCGCCAGCAGCTTGGCCGGGGGAACAGATACGCAGTATTTT. Residues: CASSLAGGTDTQYF.

The chain couples TRBV12-3 or TRBV12-4 to TRBJ1-5; D unresolved. Trimming stripped 6 bases from V and 6 bases from J, with 9 bases between. The CDR3 is 12 residues long. The CDR3: CASSPDVQPQHF. In nucleotides, the CDR3 is TGTGCCAGCAGCCCAGATGTTCAGCCCCAGCATTTT.

The chain employs TRBV20-1 and TRBJ2-1, with 9 bases matching TRBD2. CDR1 is DFQATT, CDR2 SNEGSKA, per germline (reference sequence). V dropped 3 bases and J dropped 7; count of bases not matched to a gene: 10. The CDR3 has 15 amino acids. The CDR3 sequence: CSASDPGLAINEQFF. Here the CDR3 DNA reads TGCAGTGCTAGTGACCCGGGACTAGCTATAAATGAGCAGTTCTTC.

This clone was picked up one time. The genes are TRBV27 and TRBJ1-1, with 10 bases lining up with TRBD1. V trimming: 4 bases; J trimming: 10 bases; junction bases outside the gene matches: 15. Germline CDR1 MNHEY, CDR2 SMNVEV (reference sequence). This CDR3 has 16 amino acids. In nucleotides, the CDR3 is TGTGCCAGCAGTTCCCCGTCGCGGGACAGGGGAAGTGGAGCTTTCTTT. Protein sequence: CASSSPSRDRGSGAFF.

This clone was recorded only once. The chain is built from TRBV28 and TRBJ1-2; no reliable D call. CDR1 is MDHEN, CDR2 SYDVKM, per germline. This CDR3 comprises 12 residues. V dropped 5 bases and J dropped 8 bases, with 12 bases sitting between them. The CDR3 region has the DNA TGTGCCAGCAGTCTCCCCGGTTCGGGCTACACCTTC. It translates to CASSLPGSGYTF.

The rearrangement joins TRBV27 to TRBJ2-2; possible D gene TRBD2, 6 bases. This CDR3 has 15 amino acids. CDR1 MNHEY and CDR2 SMNVEV come from the germline V gene (reference sequence). Between the trimmed V and J ends, which lost 2 bases and 1 base, there was a span of 8 bases. Here the CDR3 DNA reads TGTGCCAGCAGTTTACCCGGGAGGAACACCGGGGAGCTGTTTTTT. It codes for CASSLPGRNTGELFF.

CDR3 sequence (DNA): TGTGCCAGCAGTTTCCAGCAGGGGACGGGGACTGAAGCTTTCTTT. This codes for CASSFQQGTGTEAFF. This chain links TRBV6-5 with TRBJ1-1; D might be TRBD1 (6 bases). CDR1 is MNHEY and CDR2 is SVGAGI in the germline V gene. Trimming stripped 4 bases from V and 5 bases from J, with 17 bases between. This CDR3 region has 15 residues.

The rearrangement joins TRBV6-2 or TRBV6-3 to TRBJ2-1; TRBD2 matches at 10 bases. CDR3 length: 16 residues. From germline, CDR1 is MNHEY and CDR2 SVGEGT. Losses at the gene ends were 4 bases for V and 6 bases for J; bases not matched to a gene: 9. The CDR3 nucleotides read TGTGCCAGCAGTTGGAGCGGGAGGGCCAATAGCAATGAGCAGTTCTTC. Residues: CASSWSGRANSNEQFF.

The chain combines TRBV30 with TRBJ1-1; no firm D call. V was clipped by 1 base and J by 1 base, with 7 bases between them. CDR3 size: 13 residues. Germline V lookup: CDR1 GTSNPN, CDR2 SVGIG (reference sequence). This CDR3 is CAWSEQPNTEAFF. Written as DNA, the CDR3 is TGTGCCTGGAGTGAACAGCCGAACACTGAAGCTTTCTTT.

The genes are TRBV4-3 and TRBJ2-3; the D gene is possibly TRBD2 (6 bases). CDR3 length equals 16 residues. Trimming pared 0 bases from V and 5 bases from J, leaving 15 bases between. Germline V gene lookup returns CDR1 LGHNA and CDR2 YSLEER. This chain's CDR3 is CASSQDRLVGGDTQYF. The DNA for the CDR3 is TGCGCCAGCAGCCAAGATCGGCTAGTGGGGGGAGATACGCAGTATTTT.

This clone was recorded a few times. V gene TRBV27 combines with J gene TRBJ2-3, with 10 bases aligning to TRBD2. V lost 6 bases and J lost 3; bases outside the gene matches: 15. Germline CDR1 reads MNHEY; CDR2 reads SMNVEV (reference sequence). The CDR3 sequence is 18 residues long. The chain's CDR3 is CASSPPRASGGPTDTQYF. The CDR3 DNA is TGTGCCAGCAGCCCACCCCGGGCTAGCGGGGGACCTACAGATACGCAGTATTTT.

The chain carries TRBV7-9 and TRBJ1-6, with 7 bases aligning to TRBD1. Trimming took 2 bases from V and 10 from J; bases not matched to a gene: 11. The germline V gene has CDR1 SEHNR and CDR2 FQNEAQ (reference sequence). The CDR3 has 16 amino acids. DNA of the CDR3: TGTGCCAGCAGCTTAAATGGAGGGGGCAGGGGCTCACCCCTCCACTTT. Encoded protein: CASSLNGGGRGSPLHF.